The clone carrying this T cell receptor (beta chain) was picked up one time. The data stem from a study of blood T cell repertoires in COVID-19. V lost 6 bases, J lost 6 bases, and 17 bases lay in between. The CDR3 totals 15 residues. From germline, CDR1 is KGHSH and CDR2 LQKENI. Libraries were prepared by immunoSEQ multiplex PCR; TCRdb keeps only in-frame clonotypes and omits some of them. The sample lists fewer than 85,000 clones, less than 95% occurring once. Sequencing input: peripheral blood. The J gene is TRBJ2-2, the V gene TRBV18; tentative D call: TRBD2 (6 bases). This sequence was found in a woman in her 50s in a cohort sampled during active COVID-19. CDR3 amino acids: CASSGTGGRPGELFF. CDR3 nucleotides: TGTGCCAGCTCCGGGACTGGCGGTAGACCCGGGGAGCTGTTTTTT.